The 6 T cell receptor beta chains presented below share a single source sample, sequenced in a study of cytomegalovirus exposure and HLA in healthy donors. The primer mix had 60 Vbeta and 13 Jbeta primers. The data were produced by immunoSEQ multiplex PCR, yet TCRdb's version contains in-frame clones alone and is incomplete. This sample carries some 150,000 clones, about 74% of them seen once, and the ten largest clones take about 4%. Material for sequencing was PBMCs. These receptors were taken from a woman aged 40 to 49 in good health and CMV-seronegative.

V is TRBV11-2 and J is TRBJ1-4; D possibly corresponds to TRBD1 (6 bases). V dropped 1 base and J dropped 4 bases, with 13 bases sitting between them. This CDR3 comprises 16 residues. CDR1 and CDR2 from the germline V gene are SGHAT and FQNNGV. The CDR3 sequence: CASSLAPDSYNEKLFF. For the CDR3, the DNA is TGTGCCAGCAGCTTAGCGCCGGACAGCTATAATGAAAAACTGTTTTTT.

The count of this clone is one. V usage is TRBV5-1 and J usage is TRBJ1-1; no clear D gene. Trimming left V 4 bases short and J 4 bases short, with 14 bases between. The CDR3 spans 14 residues. From germline, CDR1 is SGHRS and CDR2 YFSETQ. CDR3 sequence (DNA): TGCGCCAGCAGCCCTCGGGAGGGTGGCACTGAAGCTTTCTTT. Residues: CASSPREGGTEAFF. Full variable domain (remainder filled in from reference TRBV5-1 and TRBJ1-1): KAGVTQTPRYLIKTRGQQVTLSCSPISGHRSVSWYQQTPGQGLQFLFEYFSETQRNKGNFPGRFSGRQFSNSRSEMNVSTLELGDSALYLCASSPREGGTEAFFGQGTRLTVV.

V is TRBV6-5 and J is TRBJ2-1; TRBD2 aligns across 12 bases. The CDR3 has 16 residues. The V gene end was trimmed by 4 bases and the J gene end by 8 bases; junction bases not matched to a gene: 9. Germline CDR1 is MNHEY and CDR2 is SVGAGI. CDR3: CASSFRTSGTGDEQFF. The CDR3 coding sequence is TGTGCCAGCAGTTTCAGGACTAGCGGGACTGGTGATGAGCAGTTCTTC.

The CDR3 sequence is CASSLEKAGGTYEQYF. In nucleotides, the CDR3 is TGTGCCAGCAGCTTGGAGAAAGCGGGAGGTACCTACGAGCAGTACTTC. V gene TRBV11-3 combines with J gene TRBJ2-7, with TRBD2 matching 9 bases. CDR1 is SGHNT, CDR2 YENEEA, per germline. V lost 3 bases, J lost 2 bases, and 8 bases stayed unmatched. CDR3 size: 16 residues.

This sequence joins TRBV2 and TRBJ2-2; 7 nucleotides agree with TRBD2. The germline V gene has CDR1 SNHLY and CDR2 FYNNEI. With V trimmed by 4 bases and J by 8 bases, 7 bases remained unmatched. CDR3 length: 14 residues. This CDR3 is CASSGGLFEGELFF. The CDR3 bases are TGTGCCAGCAGTGGGGGACTATTCGAAGGGGAGCTGTTTTTT.

This rearrangement joins TRBV6-5 to TRBJ1-3; tentatively, D is TRBD1 (6 bases). This CDR3 is built from 14 residues. Trimming took off 5 bases at V and 0 bases at J, with 8 bases between the two ends. CDR1 MNHEY and CDR2 SVGAGI come from the germline V gene. The CDR3 region has the DNA TGTGCCAGCAGTCAGACAGGCTCTGGAAACACCATATATTTT. Protein sequence: CASSQTGSGNTIYF.